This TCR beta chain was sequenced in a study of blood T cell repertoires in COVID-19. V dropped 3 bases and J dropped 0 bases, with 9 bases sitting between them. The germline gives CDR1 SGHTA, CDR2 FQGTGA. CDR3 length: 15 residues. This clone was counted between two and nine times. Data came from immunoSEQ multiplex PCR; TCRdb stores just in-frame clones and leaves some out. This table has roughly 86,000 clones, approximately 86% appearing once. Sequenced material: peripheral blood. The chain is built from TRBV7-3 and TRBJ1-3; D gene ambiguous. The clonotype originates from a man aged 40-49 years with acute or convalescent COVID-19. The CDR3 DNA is TGTGCCAGCAGCTTGCACGGAGGCTCTGGAAACACCATATATTTT. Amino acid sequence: CASSLHGGSGNTIYF.